The following is a T cell receptor beta chain sequence with its context. The antigen remains undetermined. The CDR3 end is not reached by the read, which stops 3 residues before it; the germline J gene fills it in. Generated by immunoSEQ multiplex PCR, the TCRdb table keeps only in-frame clones and is missing some. The sample has some 50,000 clones, none seen only once; the top ten hold about 6%. This entry belongs to a study of T cell clonality in common variable immunodeficiency. Study outcomes and limitations: Fewer TCRbeta clones were shared among CVID subjects than controls. CVID subjects had higher TCRbeta clonality than healthy controls, most marked in about a third.

Deletions cut 1 base from V and 1 base from J, with 10 bases between. Germline lookup yields CDR1 SGHAT and CDR2 FQNNGV. The CDR3 has 15 residues. Heparinized whole blood, about 4.5 to 8.5 ml, came from each donor. Sequenced: peripheral blood mononuclear cells. This chain connects TRBV11-2 to TRBJ2-5, with TRBD1 as a possible D gene (6 bases). The TCR sequence derives from a person aged 18 to 70 in good health. This chain's CDR3 is CASSLGRGGQETQYF. The DNA read from the CDR3 is TGTGCCAGCAGCTTAGGCAGGGGCGGCCAAGAGACC.